What follows is one T cell receptor beta chain and its context. The material for each subset, its genomic DNA, was split evenly across several immunoSEQ plates. Original data processing: Sequence data from immunoSEQ were junction-only and lacked quality scores; consequently, filtering differed. TCRdb's table, derived via immunoSEQ multiplex PCR, lists solely in-frame clones and lacks some. V and J calls and clone size are as listed in that table; D and trimming were resolved from the DNA. The profile covers approximately 2.3 million clones, with more than 85% appearing a single time and 0.3% to 0.4% taken by the ten largest. This specimen comes from a study of shared clonotypes between healthy human individuals. The CDR3 sequence is 12 residues long. Trimming pared 5 bases from V and 10 bases from J, leaving 12 bases between. Germline V gives CDR1 MDHEN, CDR2 SYDVKM.

The TCR comes from a man aged 18 to 29 in good health. Some clones in this sample may be carry-over from other donors' samples. The specimen sequenced was naive CD4+ T cells from PBMCs. Subset described: CD45RA+ positively selected. The rearrangement links TRBV28 to TRBJ2-1; the D is unclear. CDR3 amino acids: CASSLSLSEQFF. The CDR3 coding sequence is TGTGCCAGCAGTCTGTCTCTGAGCGAGCAGTTCTTC.